This note documents a single TCR beta chain sequence. The antigen it recognizes is unknown. Base qualities are not recorded, but no much larger clone differs from it by a single base. This sample stems from a study of T cell responses to AZD1222 COVID-19 vaccine (dated by TCRdb to about 2021). Regarding the research as a whole: TCR sequencing was performed for about 250 trial participants, of whom approximately 200 were given two doses of AZD1222 and some 26 were given two doses of MenACWY control vaccine. Trial participants were enrolled by age into subgroups of 18-55, 56-69 and 70-plus years, and around 150, 28 and 57 TCR-sequenced participants, respectively, were included in these subgroups. The paper as a whole reports these results and caveats: Reportedly, almost half of the unique spike-specific TCRs recognized epitopes lying outside the regions that are mutated in the B.1.351 and B.1.1.7 variants. A significant rise in spike-specific TCR breadth and depth was observed after two AZD1222 doses relative to day 0 and relative to MenACWY recipients. The vaccine-associated CD4 TCRs covered the entire spike protein, and the dominant responses fell in regions 160-218 and 743-854. Only six or seven AZD1222 recipients were SARS-CoV-2 seropositive at baseline, limiting conclusions about previously exposed vaccinees. Because no day 14 peak-response samples were available, repertoires were characterized only after the peak T cell response. Participants were mostly white British and included more females than males, and it was suggested by the authors that clonal diversity may have been underestimated. The 56-69-year group was small, and its depth increase did not reach significance, likely because of low power.

The CDR3 regions of human TCRbeta chains were analyzed by immunosequencing. The paper's data handling went like this. Repertoire TCRs were matched against a reference library of SARS-CoV-2-specific TCRs generated with the MIRA antigen-specificity platform. Breadth was defined as the fraction of unique TCRs that were SARS-CoV-2-associated. Depth was defined as the fraction of total T cells that were SARS-CoV-2-associated. Using the MIRA data, every spike-specific TCR was mapped to the spike region that the TCR reacted to and assigned to either a CD4 or a CD8 class. Log10-transformed breadth and depth values were compared by one-way ANOVA with Sidak's multiple comparisons tests. TCRdb obtained this table from immuneACCESS and retained in-frame rearrangements with V and J assigned. These tables miss some clones; where compared with another copy, unresolved V genes account for less than half of the shortfall, and the remainder is unexplained. V and J calls and clone size are those listed in that table; D and trimming were worked out from the DNA. Recorded for this sample are about 160,000 clones; around 87% of them occurred a single time. The ten top clones hold 4% to 4.5% of the sample.

The time point label here, explained by the study, means: about 28 days (+/-7) after the second vaccine dose. AZD1222 recipients given second doses at about 4 weeks or at about 12 weeks were pooled, since spike-specific TCR depth and breadth were not found to differ between the two schedules. Samples from vaccinated people were obtained from the UK trials COV001 and COV002, which included a single-blind randomized controlled phase 2/3 trial of AZD1222 (ChAdOx1 nCoV-19) in healthy adults. Trial participant PBMC samples were collected at day 0 and day 28 after the second dose for TCRbeta chain sequencing. V ends up 5 bases short and J 6 bases short, with an unmatched junction base count of 12. Inclusive of the bounding cysteine and phenylalanine, the CDR3 is 16 residues long. CDR3 DNA is the only sequence kept; it has 48 bases, read in frame from the first base. In the germline V gene (reference sequence), CDR1 corresponds to SEHNR and CDR2 to FQNEAQ.

The receptor comes from an adult who received the AZD1222 COVID-19 vaccine. Source: peripheral blood, taken 28 days after the second AZD1222 dose. The rearranged chain carries TRBV7-9 and TRBJ1-2; 10 nucleotides in the junction match TRBD1. The DNA sequence is given as TGTGCCAGCAGCCCACAAGTCGACAGGGGGCGTGATGGCTACACCTTC. It specifies CASSPQVDRGRDGYTF.